The 30 T cell receptor beta chains listed next were all sequenced from one sample in a study of radiotherapy plus CTLA-4 blockade in lung cancer. The data were produced by immunoSEQ multiplex PCR, yet TCRdb's version contains in-frame clones alone and is incomplete. This table holds about 28,000 clones, around three quarters found once. The sequencing used peripheral blood, collected from a patient treated with radiotherapy plus ipilimumab. These receptor sequences come from a human donor with non-small cell lung cancer that progressed on radiotherapy plus ipilimumab.

The rearrangement joins TRBV7-8 to TRBJ2-1; TRBD1 is a possible D gene (5 bases). Germline CDR1 reads SGHVS; CDR2 reads FQNEAQ. The CDR3 runs 13 residues. V gave up 1 base and J gave up 12 bases, with 13 bases separating them. The CDR3 sequence: CASSLVTEGVQFF. For the CDR3, the DNA is TGTGCCAGCAGCTTAGTGACAGAAGGCGTGCAGTTCTTC.

J is TRBJ2-3 and V is TRBV7-2, with TRBD2 matching 10 bases. This CDR3 spans 14 amino acids. The junction had 0 bases not matched to a gene; V was cut back by 1 base and J by 5 bases. Germline V gene sequence: CDR1 SGHTA, CDR2 FQGNSA. DNA of the CDR3: TGTGCCAGCAGCTTAGGGACTAGCGGAGATACGCAGTATTTT. Encoded protein: CASSLGTSGDTQYF.

This clone was counted a single time. This chain joins TRBV18 and TRBJ2-2; the D call may be TRBD1 or TRBD2 (5 bases each). V lost 4 bases and J lost 3, with 9 bases in between. Looked up from germline, CDR1 is KGHSH and CDR2 is LQKENI. CDR3 length: 14 residues. The CDR3 region is CASSLGTDTGELFF. DNA for the CDR3: TGTGCCAGCTCACTAGGGACCGACACCGGGGAGCTGTTTTTT.

Comments on this clone: At one end, the junction sequence differs from germline, possibly due to a read error. This chain uses TRBV4-2 with TRBJ2-3, with D possibly matching TRBD2 (5 bases). Germline V gene lookup returns CDR1 LGHNA and CDR2 YNFKEQ. The CDR3 sequence is 13 residues long. The DNA of the CDR3 is TGTGCCAGCAGCCAAGATTTATCGACTACGAAGTATTTT. Its translation: CASSQDLSTTKYF.

The CDR3 DNA follows: TGTGCCAGCAGTCAAACAGGCGGACTCTACGAGCAGTACTTC. It codes for CASSQTGGLYEQYF. The chain joins TRBV6-1 to TRBJ2-7; D is tentatively TRBD1 or TRBD2 (5 bases each). CDR3 length: 14 residues. Germline CDR1 is MNHNS and CDR2 is SASEGT. Trimming took 5 bases from V and 3 from J, leaving 14 bases between them.

This chain joins TRBV5-1 and TRBJ2-1; D gene uncertain. The germline V gene has CDR1 SGHRS and CDR2 YFSETQ. V was cut by 4 bases and J by 5 bases, with 7 bases left in between. CDR3 length: 12 residues. The CDR3, as DNA: TGCGCCAGCAGCGATGGGAACAATGAGCAGTTCTTC. It is translated as CASSDGNNEQFF.

The V gene is TRBV4-1, the J gene TRBJ2-2; D remains ambiguous. The V and J ends lost 1 base and 5 bases respectively, with 11 bases between them. CDR1 is MGHRA and CDR2 is YSYEKL in the germline V gene. CDR3 length: 15 amino acids. CDR3 sequence (DNA): TGCGCCAGCAGCCAAGGGGCAGTTGGAACCGGGGAGCTGTTTTTT. Translation gives CASSQGAVGTGELFF.

The V gene is TRBV21-1, the J gene TRBJ2-5; TRBD1, the D gene given by the table, was not confirmed from the DNA. TRBV21-1 is a documented pseudogene. The CDR3 runs to 15 residues. The chain's CDR3 is CASSPPTSQGETQYF. The CDR3 DNA reads as TGTGCCAGCAGCCCTCCGACTTCCCAGGGAGAGACCCAGTACTTC.

V gene TRBV6-6 combines with J gene TRBJ1-1; D gene ambiguous. Trimming cost V 8 bases and J 4 bases, with 14 bases left between them. This CDR3 region has 13 residues. The germline CDR1 and CDR2 sequences are MNHNY and SVGAGI (reference sequence). This chain's CDR3 is CASGSREVTEAFF. The CDR3 nucleotides read TGTGCCAGCGGAAGCCGCGAGGTCACTGAAGCTTTCTTT.

The chain uses TRBV28 and TRBJ2-1; unclear D gene. The CDR3 is 13 amino acids. V was trimmed by 4 bases and J by 9 bases, leaving 13 bases between them. Germline-derived CDR1 and CDR2 are MDHEN and SYDVKM. The CDR3, as DNA: TGTGCCAGCAGTTCCGGCTCCGGGCCTGAGCAGTTCTTC. Its protein product is CASSSGSGPEQFF.

Turning to this clone: The sample carries other DNA sequences with the same CDR3. This sequence joins TRBV5-1 and TRBJ2-1; TRBD1 matches at 8 bases. V trimming: 3 bases; J trimming: 6 bases; junction bases outside the gene matches: 8. CDR1 and CDR2 (germline): SGHRS, YFSETQ. CDR3 length: 15 residues. The CDR3 bases are TGCGCCAGCAGCTCTGGACAGGGTGTAAGCAATGAGCAGTTCTTC. This sequence encodes CASSSGQGVSNEQFF.

The chain joins TRBV27 to TRBJ1-5; 9 nucleotides line up with TRBD1. This CDR3 comprises 14 residues. Germline V gives CDR1 MNHEY, CDR2 SMNVEV (reference sequence). V lost 4 bases and J lost 7; bases outside the gene matches: 5. The CDR3 DNA sequence: TGTGCCAGCAGTTATCGGGGGACAGGGCAGCCCCAGCATTTT. It encodes CASSYRGTGQPQHF.

This clone showed up just a few times. This sequence joins TRBV19 and TRBJ2-7, with 11 bases identical to TRBD1. V lost 7 bases, J lost 2 bases, and 4 bases stayed unmatched. CDR3 size: 14 residues. Per the germline V gene, CDR1 is LNHDA and CDR2 is SQIVND (reference sequence). CDR3 amino acids: CASNPGQGAYEQYF. CDR3 nucleotides: TGTGCCAGTAACCCGGGACAGGGGGCCTACGAGCAGTACTTC.

The gene calls are TRBV5-1 and TRBJ2-2, with D tentatively TRBD1 or TRBD2 (5 bases each). Germline CDR1 reads SGHRS; CDR2 reads YFSETQ. Trimming took off 1 base at V and 7 bases at J, with 17 bases between the two ends. The length of the CDR3 is 16 residues. The CDR3 region is CASSLLGDAGVGELFF. As DNA, the CDR3 is TGCGCCAGCAGCTTGCTAGGGGATGCGGGTGTCGGGGAGCTGTTTTTT.

The rearrangement links TRBV4-1 to TRBJ1-5, with D hard to call. Trimming pared 1 base from V and 5 bases from J, leaving 6 bases between. In germline, CDR1 is MGHRA, CDR2 YSYEKL. The CDR3 runs 13 residues. CDR3 loop: CASSQAFDQPQHF. DNA for the CDR3: TGCGCCAGCAGCCAAGCATTTGATCAGCCCCAGCATTTT.

The V and J genes are TRBV19 and TRBJ2-7; 9 bases align to TRBD1. This CDR3 comprises 13 residues. Trimming removed 8 bases from V and 3 bases from J; junction bases left unmatched: 5. Looked up from germline, CDR1 is LNHDA and CDR2 is SQIVND (reference sequence). CDR3 nucleotide sequence: TGTGCCAGTGGAGACAGGGGGAACTACGAGCAGTACTTC. Its protein product is CASGDRGNYEQYF.

The gene calls are TRBV5-1 and TRBJ1-4; 7 bases line up with TRBD1. Germline CDR1 and CDR2: SGHRS and YFSETQ. Trimming took 4 bases from V and 7 from J; bases not matched to a gene: 10. The CDR3 has 15 residues. The CDR3 coding sequence is TGCGCCAGCAGCCCCCAGGGAGGGGGCTTTGAAAAACTGTTTTTT. This codes for CASSPQGGGFEKLFF.

The chain joins TRBV6-1 to TRBJ1-1, with D uncertain. V lost 2 bases to trimming and J lost 5 bases, with 6 bases between them. The CDR3 is 12 residues long. From germline, CDR1 is MNHNS and CDR2 SASEGT. CDR3 residues: CASSEWMTEAFF. CDR3 sequence (DNA): TGTGCCAGCAGTGAATGGATGACTGAAGCTTTCTTT.

A word on this clone: The sample carries other DNA sequences with the same CDR3. The chain uses TRBV9 and TRBJ1-2; D remains ambiguous. The V gene's germline CDR1 is SGDLS and CDR2 YYNGEE. Trimming removed 5 bases at V and 7 bases at J, with 12 bases between. This CDR3 comprises 12 residues. CDR3 protein: CASSLGGGGYTF. CDR3 sequence (DNA): TGTGCCAGCAGTCTTGGCGGTGGTGGCTACACCTTC.

As concerns this clone: One junction end does not reproduce the germline sequence, and a read error may be involved. The J gene is TRBJ2-3, the V gene TRBV4-3, with D possibly TRBD1 on 6 matching bases. Germline-derived CDR1 and CDR2 are LGHNA and YSLEER. The CDR3 sequence is 15 residues long. The CDR3 is CASSQDRGVGGPLHF. In DNA form, the CDR3 reads TGCGCCAGCAGCCAAGATAGGGGAGTTGGGGGCCCCCTGCATTTT.

V gene TRBV7-9 combines with J gene TRBJ1-5; no definite D call. Per germline, CDR1 SEHNR and CDR2 FQNEAQ (reference sequence). The V gene lost 3 bases and the J gene lost 4 bases, with 10 bases spanning the gap. The CDR3 is 14 amino acids. CDR3 coding DNA: TGTGCCAGCAGCTTGGCCAGCCCTAATCAGCCCCAGCATTTT. Translating it yields CASSLASPNQPQHF. The full variable domain, its missing parts supplied by reference TRBV7-9 and TRBJ1-5, is DTGVSQNPRHKITKRGQNVTFRCDPISEHNRLYWYRQTLGQGPEFLTYFQNEAQLEKSRLLSDRFSAERPKGSFSTLEIQRTEQGDSAMYLCASSLASPNQPQHFGDGTRLSIL.

V usage is TRBV7-2 and J usage is TRBJ2-6; D is perhaps TRBD1 (6 bases). The CDR3 extends over 15 amino acids. V lost 4 bases to trimming and J lost 2 bases, with 9 bases between them. CDR1 SGHTA and CDR2 FQGNSA come from the germline V gene. CDR3 loop: CASSSRTAGANVLTF. In DNA, the CDR3 is TGTGCCAGCAGCTCGAGGACAGCTGGGGCCAACGTCCTGACTTTC. Supplemented by reference TRBV7-2 and TRBJ2-6, the full variable domain reads GAGVSQSPSNKVTEKGKDVELRCDPISGHTALYWYRQSLGQGLEFLIYFQGNSAPDKSGLPSDRFSAERTGGSVSTLTIQRTQQEDSAVYLCASSSRTAGANVLTFGAGSRLTVL.

CDR3 amino acids: CASSYWDRVNTGELFF. The CDR3 coding sequence is TGTGCCAGCAGTTACTGGGACAGGGTGAACACCGGGGAGCTGTTTTTT. The chain uses TRBV6-5 and TRBJ2-2; 9 bases align to TRBD1. The CDR3 extends over 16 amino acids. V was clipped by 1 base and J by 1 base; unmatched bases: 1. Germline values: CDR1 MNHEY, CDR2 SVGAGI.

The chain carries TRBV28 and TRBJ2-1, with D possibly TRBD1 on 6 matching bases. Germline V lookup: CDR1 MDHEN, CDR2 SYDVKM. Trimming removed 2 bases at V and 8 bases at J, with 13 bases between. There are 14 residues in the CDR3. The CDR3 nucleotides read TGTGCCAGCAGTTTACAGGGGTATAGGTATGAGCAGTTCTTC. It translates to CASSLQGYRYEQFF.

The chain joins TRBV29-1 to TRBJ2-7, with a possible D match to TRBD2 (6 bases). Deletions cut 6 bases from V and 0 bases from J, with 9 bases between. The CDR3 covers 12 residues. Germline V gene lookup returns CDR1 SQVTM and CDR2 ANQGSEA. CDR3 coding DNA: TGCAGCGTGGGAGGCAGCTCCTACGAGCAGTACTTC. It encodes CSVGGSSYEQYF.

This sequence joins TRBV28 and TRBJ1-5; 7 positions match TRBD1. J was trimmed by 5 bases and V by 3 bases; bases with no gene match: 7. CDR3 size: 15 residues. Germline V lookup: CDR1 MDHEN, CDR2 SYDVKM. The CDR3 nucleotides read TGTGCCAGCAGTTTCAAGGGGGCCTACTATCAGCCCCAGCATTTT. Protein sequence: CASSFKGAYYQPQHF.

This chain uses TRBV5-1 with TRBJ2-2; TRBD2 agrees at 8 bases. The CDR3 has 15 residues. Looked up from germline, CDR1 is SGHRS and CDR2 is YFSETQ. J gave up 5 bases and V 8 bases, and 11 bases lay outside the gene matches. CDR3 in amino acids: CASAPELAVTGELFF. The CDR3 nucleotides read TGCGCCAGTGCCCCCGAACTAGCGGTTACCGGGGAGCTGTTTTTT.

This clone was detected once. The rearrangement uses TRBV6-5 and TRBJ2-3; 11 nucleotides agree with TRBD1. Germline-derived CDR1 and CDR2 are MNHEY and SVGAGI. The CDR3 length is 15 residues. The V gene end was trimmed by 0 bases and the J gene end by 5 bases; junction bases not matched to a gene: 1. The CDR3 loop reads CASSYSDRGRDTQYF. The CDR3 nucleotides are TGTGCCAGCAGTTACTCGGACAGGGGGCGAGATACGCAGTATTTT.

This clone came up once. The chain links TRBV19 to TRBJ1-5; D is unresolved. CDR1 is LNHDA and CDR2 is SQIVND in the germline V gene (reference sequence). The CDR3 runs 17 residues. Between the trimmed V and J ends, which lost 0 bases and 8 bases, there was a span of 20 bases. The CDR3, as DNA: TGTGCCAGTAGTATAGATGTATCCACACTCTCTGGGAAGCCCCAGCATTTT. Encoded protein: CASSIDVSTLSGKPQHF. Using reference TRBV19 and TRBJ1-5 for the parts outside the CDR3, the full variable domain is DGGITQSPKYLFRKEGQNVTLSCEQNLNHDAMYWYRQDPGQGLRLIYYSQIVNDFQKGDIAEGYSVSREKKESFPLTVTSAQKNPTAFYLCASSIDVSTLSGKPQHFGDGTRLSIL.

The chain couples TRBV2 to TRBJ2-2; 11 bases line up with TRBD2. Germline-derived CDR1 and CDR2 are SNHLY and FYNNEI. The CDR3 runs to 15 residues. Trimming cost V 7 bases and J 5 bases; bases outside gene matches: 6. CDR3 bases: TGTGCCAGCACCAGACTAGCGGGAAAGACCGGGGAGCTGTTTTTT. Amino acids: CASTRLAGKTGELFF.